One sample yielded the 27 T cell receptor beta chains listed below, sequenced in a study of shared T cell receptors in the human thymus. The assay was immunoSEQ multiplex PCR, and TCRdb's table has in-frame clones only and misses some. The data hold hundreds of thousands of clones, with about 90% observed a single time. These data were likewise used in another study, on human thymus T cells.

The sequenced material came from thymocytes. The origin of the receptors is a boy younger than two with a congenital heart defect.

The rearrangement links TRBV7-9 to TRBJ2-2; D might be TRBD2 (7 bases). The CDR3 consists of 18 residues. Trimming removed 3 bases at V and 7 bases at J, with 24 bases between. CDR1 is SEHNR, CDR2 FQNEAQ, per germline (reference sequence). The CDR3 DNA is TGTGCCAGCAGCTTCCCATCACCCGTCCGGGGGGCTGGCGGGGAGCTGTTTTTT. The encoded protein is CASSFPSPVRGAGGELFF.

This clone appeared a single time. The chain carries TRBV29-1 and TRBJ2-1; D is perhaps TRBD2 (5 bases). The germline V and J ends were trimmed by 8 bases and 7 bases, with 15 bases remaining between them. Germline V gene data show CDR1 as SQVTM and CDR2 as ANQGSEA. The CDR3 runs 12 residues. CDR3 nucleotides: TGCAGCTTTGGACTGCCTGGGAATGAGCAGTTCTTC. Translation gives CSFGLPGNEQFF.

The chain recombines TRBV10-3 with TRBJ2-7, with a possible D match to TRBD1 (5 bases). Germline V gene data show CDR1 as ENHRY and CDR2 as SYGVKD. CDR3 length: 14 residues. Trimming removed 2 bases at V and 2 bases at J, with 10 bases between. CDR3 nucleotides: TGTGCCATCAGTGAGGCCAGGGTACCCTACGAGCAGTACTTC. It specifies CAISEARVPYEQYF.

The chain combines TRBV7-3 with TRBJ1-1, with D maybe TRBD1 (6 bases). V shed 1 base and J shed 4 bases, with 7 bases lying between them. The CDR3 length is 13 residues. Germline CDR1 and CDR2: SGHTA and FQGTGA. CDR3 loop: CASSLIGGTEAFF. In nucleotides, the CDR3 is TGTGCCAGCAGCTTAATAGGGGGCACTGAAGCTTTCTTT.

The chain joins TRBV15 to TRBJ2-2; 7 nucleotides match TRBD1. CDR3 length equals 17 residues. The germline V gene has CDR1 LNHNV and CDR2 YYDKDF (reference sequence). Trimming removed 0 bases from V and 2 bases from J; junction bases left unmatched: 6. The CDR3 protein is CATSRDLRQGNTGELFF. The CDR3 DNA follows: TGTGCCACCAGCAGAGATCTTCGACAGGGAAACACCGGGGAGCTGTTTTTT.

V and J are TRBV28 and TRBJ1-5; 10 bases match TRBD1. Trimming cost V 8 bases and J 7 bases; bases outside gene matches: 5. CDR1 and CDR2 from the germline V gene are MDHEN and SYDVKM. CDR3 size: 13 residues. CDR3 nucleotide sequence: TGTGCCAGCCTGACAGGGGGCGACCAGCCCCAGCATTTT. Translation gives CASLTGGDQPQHF.

The CDR3 DNA reads as TGTGCCAGCAGCGCCCAATCGGGGGGCCCCTACGAGCAGTACTTC. Translating it yields CASSAQSGGPYEQYF. J is TRBJ2-7 and V is TRBV13, with TRBD2 as a possible D gene (7 bases). Trimming removed 5 bases from V and 2 bases from J, with 16 bases in between. Germline CDR1 PRHDT, CDR2 FYEKMQ (reference sequence). The CDR3 runs 15 residues.

The chain links TRBV27 to TRBJ1-1; D is unresolved. V was clipped by 5 bases and J by 0 bases, with 10 bases between them. Per germline, CDR1 MNHEY and CDR2 SMNVEV (reference sequence). The CDR3 covers 14 residues. This chain's CDR3 is CASSPHLMNTEAFF. The CDR3 nucleotides are TGTGCCAGCAGTCCGCATCTAATGAACACTGAAGCTTTCTTT.

V and J are TRBV19 and TRBJ1-1; D is ambiguous. Per germline, CDR1 LNHDA and CDR2 SQIVND (reference sequence). The CDR3 is 14 residues long. Between the trimmed V and J ends, which lost 3 bases and 1 base, there was a span of 9 bases. The CDR3 bases are TGTGCCAGTAGTATGTCTGCGGAGAACACTGAAGCTTTCTTT. Amino acids: CASSMSAENTEAFF.

V is TRBV5-6 and J is TRBJ1-5, with 7 bases aligning to TRBD1. CDR3 length: 14 residues. CDR1 SGHDT and CDR2 YYEEEE come from the germline V gene. V trimming: 4 bases; J trimming: 7 bases; junction bases outside the gene matches: 8. CDR3 amino acids: CASSLGQAGQPQHF. The CDR3 nucleotides read TGTGCCAGCAGCCTTGGACAGGCCGGGCAGCCCCAGCATTTT.

This rearrangement joins TRBV5-1 to TRBJ2-3; D call uncertain. The germline gives CDR1 SGHRS, CDR2 YFSETQ. The ends were cut back, 6 bases at V and 2 bases at J, with 7 bases in the middle. CDR3 length: 12 residues. The CDR3 is CASIGYTDTQYF. The CDR3 DNA is TGCGCCAGCATCGGGTACACAGATACGCAGTATTTT. Full variable domain (outside the CDR3, taken from reference TRBV5-1 and TRBJ2-3): KAGVTQTPRYLIKTRGQQVTLSCSPISGHRSVSWYQQTPGQGLQFLFEYFSETQRNKGNFPGRFSGRQFSNSRSEMNVSTLELGDSALYLCASIGYTDTQYFGPGTRLTVL.

The chain links TRBV14 to TRBJ2-3; the D gene is possibly TRBD2 (6 bases). Germline CDR1 SGHDN, CDR2 FVKESK. This CDR3 is 15 amino acids long. Trimming removed 4 bases from V and 4 bases from J, with 15 bases in between. CDR3 sequence: CASSPSTSSADTQYF. The CDR3 nucleotides are TGTGCCAGCAGCCCAAGTACTAGCTCCGCAGATACGCAGTATTTT.

The chain combines TRBV19 with TRBJ1-5; TRBD1 is a possible D gene (5 bases). The germline V and J ends were trimmed by 11 bases and 5 bases, with 16 bases remaining between them. Looked up from germline, CDR1 is LNHDA and CDR2 is SQIVND (reference sequence). The CDR3 loop spans 13 amino acids. CDR3 in amino acids: CAAGQGSDQPQHF. The CDR3 DNA follows: TGTGCCGCAGGTCAGGGTTCGGATCAGCCCCAGCATTTT.

This clone came up once. The sample contains more than one DNA sequence encoding this CDR3. The chain uses TRBV7-9 and TRBJ2-3, with 12 positions matching TRBD2. Trimming at V came to 4 bases and at J to 4 bases, leaving 3 bases not matched to a gene. The CDR3 sequence is 15 residues long. Germline CDR1 and CDR2: SEHNR and FQNEAQ (reference sequence). The CDR3 spells CASSSLAGGADTQYF. The CDR3 DNA is TGTGCCAGCAGCTCGCTAGCGGGAGGGGCAGATACGCAGTATTTT.

This clone was detected only once. This rearrangement joins TRBV28 to TRBJ2-1; no definite D call. Germline lookup yields CDR1 MDHEN and CDR2 SYDVKM. With 6 bases removed from V and 0 bases from J, the gap between germline ends came to 9 bases. This CDR3 region has 14 residues. The DNA of the CDR3 is TGTGCCAGCAGGTTCCCGAGCTCCTACAATGAGCAGTTCTTC. Residues: CASRFPSSYNEQFF.

The CDR3 DNA is TGTGCCAGTAGTATTCGCGGGACAGGGTCCTACGAGCAGTACTTC. Encoded protein: CASSIRGTGSYEQYF. This sequence joins TRBV19 and TRBJ2-7; 9 nucleotides line up with TRBD1. This CDR3 has 15 residues. The germline gives CDR1 LNHDA, CDR2 SQIVND (reference sequence). V lost 3 bases and J lost 1; bases outside the gene matches: 4.

V is TRBV7-2 and J is TRBJ2-7, with TRBD1 as a possible D gene (6 bases). The V gene's germline CDR1 is SGHTA and CDR2 FQGNSA. The CDR3 contains 16 residues. Trimming stripped 0 bases from V and 5 bases from J, with 17 bases between. CDR3 DNA sequence: TGTGCCAGCAGCTTAGCGAACAGGGTATGTCCCCACGAGCAGTACTTC. It encodes CASSLANRVCPHEQYF.

V and J are TRBV20-1 and TRBJ2-7, with D tentatively TRBD2 (6 bases). Germline lookup yields CDR1 DFQATT and CDR2 SNEGSKA (reference sequence). The CDR3 loop spans 11 amino acids. Trimming pared 5 bases from V and 2 bases from J, leaving 7 bases between. CDR3 residues: CSARGTYEQYF. The CDR3 DNA follows: TGCAGTGCTCGCGGGACCTACGAGCAGTACTTC.

The V call is TRBV25-1, the J call TRBJ2-1, with a weak D call TRBD1 (8 bases). This CDR3 comprises 15 residues. Deletions cut 0 bases from V and 9 bases from J, with 15 bases between. Germline CDR1 is MGHDK and CDR2 is SYGVNS. CDR3: CASSEYYRGRVEQFF. Here the CDR3 DNA reads TGTGCCAGCAGTGAATATTACAGGGGGAGGGTTGAGCAGTTCTTC. The complete variable domain, with remaining parts taken from reference TRBV25-1 and TRBJ2-1, reads EADIYQTPRYLVIGTGKKITLECSQTMGHDKMYWYQQDPGMELHLIHYSYGVNSTEKGDLSSESTVSRIRTEHFPLTLESARPSHTSQYLCASSEYYRGRVEQFFGPGTRLTVL.

The rearrangement uses TRBV7-9 and TRBJ2-1; TRBD1 aligns across 8 bases. The CDR3 has 14 amino acids. The junction had 7 bases not matched to a gene; V was cut back by 4 bases and J by 8 bases. Per the germline V gene, CDR1 is SEHNR and CDR2 is FQNEAQ (reference sequence). As DNA, the CDR3 is TGTGCCAGCAGCTATACGACAGGGGAATATGAGCAGTTCTTC. Protein product: CASSYTTGEYEQFF.

The chain has TRBV11-2 and TRBJ2-3; TRBD2 matches 7 bases. Germline V gives CDR1 SGHAT, CDR2 FQNNGV. V shed 1 base, J shed 1 base, and the junction held 11 bases outside the gene matches. This CDR3 contains 18 residues. CDR3 in DNA: TGTGCCAGCAGCTTAGTAGGCGGCGGGAGACGCGGCACAGATACGCAGTATTTT. Translated: CASSLVGGGRRGTDTQYF.

With regard to this clone: At one of its ends the junction is not consistent with the germline gene, which may arise from a read error. The gene calls are TRBV20-1 and TRBJ2-5, with a weak D call TRBD1 (6 bases). This CDR3 region has 9 residues. CDR1 DFQATT and CDR2 SNEGSKA come from the germline V gene (reference sequence). The CDR3 loop reads CSITLGQNF. Written as DNA, the CDR3 is TGCAGCATCACCCTGGGACAAAACTTC.

This chain connects TRBV5-4 to TRBJ1-1, with TRBD1 as a possible D gene (6 bases). The CDR3 consists of 15 residues. Trimming removed 4 bases from V and 1 base from J, with 14 bases in between. Germline V gene data show CDR1 as SGHNT and CDR2 as YYREEE (reference sequence). CDR3 bases: TGTGCCAGCAGCCCCCGAGGGGGAAAGAACACTGAAGCTTTCTTT. This encodes CASSPRGGKNTEAFF. Complete variable domain (other parts from reference TRBV5-4 and TRBJ1-1): ETGVTQSPTHLIKTRGQQVTLRCSSQSGHNTVSWYQQALGQGPQFIFQYYREEENGRGNFPPRFSGLQFPNYSSELNVNALELDDSALYLCASSPRGGKNTEAFFGQGTRLTVV.

As to this clone: Other DNA sequences of this sample code for an identical CDR3. V and J are TRBV27 and TRBJ2-2, with 8 nucleotides matching TRBD2. The CDR3 is made up of 13 amino acids. CDR1 and CDR2 (germline): MNHEY, SMNVEV (reference sequence). Trimming at V came to 8 bases and at J to 5 bases, leaving 4 bases not matched to a gene. In DNA form, the CDR3 reads TGTGCCAGCCGCGCGGGGGGTACCGGGGAGCTGTTTTTT. As protein: CASRAGGTGELFF.

The chain carries TRBV14 and TRBJ1-1, with 8 nucleotides matching TRBD1. This CDR3 comprises 17 residues. V dropped 5 bases and J dropped 8; count of bases not matched to a gene: 19. Germline CDR1 reads SGHDN; CDR2 reads FVKESK. The CDR3: CASSKWTGSRLNSEAFF. CDR3 coding DNA: TGTGCCAGCAGCAAATGGACAGGGAGTCGTTTAAATAGCGAAGCTTTCTTT.

The J gene is TRBJ2-7, the V gene TRBV7-2; 7 bases are shared with TRBD1. The V gene's germline CDR1 is SGHTA and CDR2 FQGNSA. This CDR3 has 16 amino acids. The V segment lost 5 bases and the J segment 0 bases; nucleotides outside the gene matches: 10. The CDR3 region has the DNA TGTGCCAGCAGCCAACCGGGACAGACGAGCTCCTACGAGCAGTACTTC. Protein sequence: CASSQPGQTSSYEQYF.

The chain carries TRBV10-3 and TRBJ2-4; 8 bases line up with TRBD2. The CDR3 has 18 amino acids. Losses at the gene ends were 0 bases for V and 2 bases for J; bases not matched to a gene: 9. Germline V gene lookup returns CDR1 ENHRY and CDR2 SYGVKD. The CDR3 region has the DNA TGTGCCATCAGTGAGTCAATGGGGCTAGCGGGCCCCAAAAACATTCAGTACTTC. Residues: CAISESMGLAGPKNIQYF.